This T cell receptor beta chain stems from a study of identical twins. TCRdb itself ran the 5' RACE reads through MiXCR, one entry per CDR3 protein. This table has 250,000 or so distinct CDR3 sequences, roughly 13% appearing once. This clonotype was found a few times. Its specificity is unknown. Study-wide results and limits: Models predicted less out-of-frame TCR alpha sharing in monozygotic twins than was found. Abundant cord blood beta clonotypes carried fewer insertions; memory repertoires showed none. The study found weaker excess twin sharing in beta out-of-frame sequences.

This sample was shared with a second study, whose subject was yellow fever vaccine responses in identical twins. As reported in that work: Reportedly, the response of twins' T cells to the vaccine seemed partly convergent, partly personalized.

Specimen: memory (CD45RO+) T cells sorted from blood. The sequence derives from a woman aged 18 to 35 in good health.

CDR3 sequence: CATSGRGYQETQYF. CDR3 nucleotide sequence: TGTGCCACCAGCGGCAGGGGGTACCAAGAGACCCAGTACTTC. The chain recombines TRBV24-1 with TRBJ2-5; 7 positions agree with TRBD1. The junction had 4 bases not matched to a gene; V was cut back by 7 bases and J by 0 bases. The CDR3 is made up of 14 amino acids. Germline-derived CDR1 and CDR2 are KGHDR and SFDVKD.